This TCR beta chain was found in a study of T cell responses to AZD1222 COVID-19 vaccine. General study results and limits: Just a handful of AZD1222 recipients tested seropositive at baseline.

This table comes from immunoSEQ multiplex PCR, and its TCRdb copy is limited to in-frame clones, with some not included. Here the sample spans 70,000 to 95,000 clones, around nine tenths being singletons. Regarding this clone: What it binds is not known.

Trimming cost V 6 bases and J 0 bases, with 12 bases left between them. This CDR3 spans 15 amino acids. Germline lookup yields CDR1 LGHDT and CDR2 YNNKEL (reference sequence). This sequence was found in an adult who received the AZD1222 COVID-19 vaccine. The sequencing here drew on peripheral blood, taken 28 days after the second AZD1222 dose. The chain has TRBV3-1 (or the pseudogene TRBV3-2) and TRBJ1-5; possible D gene TRBD1, 5 bases. The CDR3 nucleotides read TGTGCCAGCAGTCCAGGGTACACTAGCAATCAGCCCCAGCATTTT. This gives the protein CASSPGYTSNQPQHF.